Below are 32 T cell receptor beta chains sequenced from a single sample in a study of T cell repertoires in ileal Crohn's disease. Measured with immunoSEQ multiplex PCR; TCRdb has only the in-frame clones, and not every one. Of under 2,500 clones listed, around 80% were seen once; the top ten hold 11% to 15%. Sample time point: proximal margin of the surgical specimen (macroscopically non-inflamed). Sequenced material: ileal tissue. These receptors came from an adult with Crohn's disease.

The genes are TRBV2 and TRBJ2-7; either TRBD1 or TRBD2 may supply D (5 bases each). V dropped 7 bases and J dropped 3 bases, with 13 bases sitting between them. Germline V gene sequence: CDR1 SNHLY, CDR2 FYNNEI. The CDR3 covers 13 residues. The CDR3 reads CASTPGRSYEQYF. The CDR3, as DNA: TGTGCCAGCACCCCGGGACGGAGCTACGAGCAGTACTTC. The complete variable domain, with remaining parts taken from reference TRBV2 and TRBJ2-7, reads EPEVTQTPSHQVTQMGQEVILRCVPISNHLYFYWYRQILGQKVEFLVSFYNNEISEKSEIFDDQFSVERPDGSNFTLKIRSTKLEDSAMYFCASTPGRSYEQYFGPGTRLTVT.

The genes are TRBV5-1 and TRBJ2-5, with D tentatively TRBD1 (5 bases). V lost 0 bases to trimming and J lost 5 bases, with 8 bases between them. The germline V gene has CDR1 SGHRS and CDR2 YFSETQ. This CDR3 spans 13 amino acids. CDR3 sequence reads: CASSLGGLETQYF. The CDR3 DNA is TGCGCCAGCAGCTTGGGGGGCCTGGAGACCCAGTACTTC.

V usage is TRBV5-4 and J usage is TRBJ2-5; possibly TRBD2 for D (6 bases). Trimming removed 0 bases from V and 3 bases from J, with 12 bases in between. The germline CDR1 and CDR2 sequences are SGHNT and YYREEE (reference sequence). The CDR3 is 15 residues long. The CDR3 loop is CASSLGGVKEETQYF. CDR3 nucleotides: TGTGCCAGCAGCTTGGGCGGGGTCAAAGAAGAGACCCAGTACTTC.

CDR3 nucleotide sequence: TGTGCCAGCAGCCCGCCCGGACTAGCGGGCCTCCAAGAGACCCAGTACTTC. Its translation is CASSPPGLAGLQETQYF. The rearrangement joins TRBV7-9 to TRBJ2-5, with 11 bases lining up with TRBD2. Germline assignment: CDR1 SEHNR and CDR2 FQNEAQ (reference sequence). V was pared by 5 bases and J by 1 base, with 9 bases of the junction left unmatched. CDR3 length equals 17 residues.

This clone was found a few times. V usage is TRBV5-1 and J usage is TRBJ2-1; D remains ambiguous. The CDR3 has 15 residues. V lost 2 bases and J 4 bases, leaving 13 bases between the germline ends. Germline CDR1 is SGHRS and CDR2 is YFSETQ. The CDR3 coding sequence is TGCGCCAGCAGCTTACTATACAAATGGTACAATGAGCAGTTCTTC. Its translation is CASSLLYKWYNEQFF.

In the case of this clone: This sample also contains other DNA sequences that code for the same CDR3. This chain links TRBV6-5 with TRBJ1-4; tentatively, D is TRBD1 (6 bases). This CDR3 region has 15 residues. Trimming took 0 bases from V and 2 from J, leaving 7 bases between them. Germline CDR1 and CDR2: MNHEY and SVGAGI. The DNA for the CDR3 is TGTGCCAGCAGTTACTCTCAGGGGACTAATGAAAAACTGTTTTTT. Translated, it gives CASSYSQGTNEKLFF.

J is TRBJ2-2 and V is TRBV19, with a weak D call TRBD1 (7 bases). The CDR3 sequence is 15 residues long. V was trimmed by 3 bases and J by 6 bases, leaving 14 bases between them. Germline-derived CDR1 and CDR2 are LNHDA and SQIVND (reference sequence). The CDR3 sequence is CASSIGQGGAGELFF. CDR3 sequence (DNA): TGTGCCAGTAGTATCGGCCAGGGGGGAGCCGGGGAGCTGTTTTTT.

This rearrangement joins TRBV5-5 to TRBJ1-5, with TRBD1 identical over 9 bases. Trimming took 4 bases from V and 7 from J; bases not matched to a gene: 6. Germline-derived CDR1 and CDR2 are SGHKS and YYEKEE (reference sequence). CDR3 length: 14 residues. In DNA form, the CDR3 reads TGTGCCAGCAGCCTGGGACAGGGTTGGCAGCCCCAGCATTTT. This encodes CASSLGQGWQPQHF.

The chain uses TRBV11-3 and TRBJ2-2; 8 nucleotides line up with TRBD2. The CDR3 covers 16 residues. The J segment lost 4 bases and the V segment lost 5 bases, leaving 9 bases of the junction unmatched. CDR1 and CDR2 (germline): SGHNT, YENEEA. The CDR3 loop reads CASSPLRGATTGELFF. CDR3 DNA: TGTGCCAGCAGCCCCCTGCGGGGGGCCACCACCGGGGAGCTGTTTTTT.

V usage is TRBV15 and J usage is TRBJ1-3; the D is unclear. The CDR3 contains 12 residues. V dropped 0 bases and J dropped 3 bases, with 0 bases sitting between them. CDR1 and CDR2 (germline): LNHNV, YYDKDF (reference sequence). CDR3 sequence: CATSRDGNTIYF. Written as DNA, the CDR3 is TGTGCCACCAGCAGAGATGGAAACACCATATATTTT. Drawing the rest from reference TRBV15 and TRBJ1-3, the complete variable domain is DAMVIQNPRYQVTQFGKPVTLSCSQTLNHNVMYWYQQKSSQAPKLLFHYYDKDFNNEADTPDNFQSRRPNTSFCFLDIRSPGLGDTAMYLCATSRDGNTIYFGEGSWLTVV.

The chain carries TRBV4-1 and TRBJ2-7, with 8 bases aligning to TRBD2. The CDR3 contains 14 residues. CDR1 MGHRA and CDR2 YSYEKL come from the germline V gene. The trim removed 5 bases at V and 4 bases at J, leaving 7 bases unmatched. In DNA form, the CDR3 reads TGCGCCAGCAGCTTAGAGCGGGGGTGGTACGAGCAGTACTTC. This codes for CASSLERGWYEQYF.

The gene calls are TRBV5-4 and TRBJ1-2; D is ambiguous. Trimming shortened V by 3 bases and J by 1 base, and 16 bases separated the two germline ends. CDR3 size: 16 residues. Germline V gene lookup returns CDR1 SGHNT and CDR2 YYREEE (reference sequence). This chain's CDR3 is CASSSPTSESNYGYTF. CDR3 bases: TGTGCCAGCAGCTCACCTACCAGCGAAAGTAACTATGGCTACACCTTC.

This sequence joins TRBV7-9 and TRBJ1-5, with D uncertain. The germline V and J ends were trimmed by 1 base and 0 bases, with 4 bases remaining between them. The CDR3 covers 14 residues. Germline values: CDR1 SEHNR, CDR2 FQNEAQ (reference sequence). Here the CDR3 DNA reads TGTGCCAGCAGCTTAGGGAATAGCAATCAGCCCCAGCATTTT. Translating it yields CASSLGNSNQPQHF.

CDR3 in amino acids: CASSLAASTEAFF. The CDR3 DNA follows: TGTGCCAGCAGCTTAGCAGCCTCGACTGAAGCTTTCTTT. The chain uses TRBV11-2 and TRBJ1-1; D remains unclear. Deletions cut 1 base from V and 5 bases from J, with 8 bases between. The germline V gene encodes CDR1 SGHAT and CDR2 FQNNGV. The CDR3 extends over 13 amino acids.

The chain links TRBV28 to TRBJ2-7, with 7 bases aligning to TRBD2. The CDR3 covers 12 residues. CDR1 is MDHEN and CDR2 is SYDVKM in the germline V gene. The trim removed 5 bases at V and 4 bases at J, leaving 2 bases unmatched. The CDR3 reads CASSPGGYEQYF. The DNA of the CDR3 is TGTGCCAGCAGTCCCGGGGGGTACGAGCAGTACTTC.

This chain uses TRBV4-1 with TRBJ2-6; D unresolved. This CDR3 has 15 amino acids. The V gene's germline CDR1 is MGHRA and CDR2 YSYEKL. V dropped 1 base and J dropped 1 base, with 5 bases sitting between them. The CDR3 reads CASSQAQSGANVLTF. The CDR3 coding sequence is TGCGCCAGCAGCCAAGCACAGTCTGGGGCCAACGTCCTGACTTTC.

The chain joins TRBV30 to TRBJ1-3, with D tentatively TRBD1 (6 bases). The CDR3 is made up of 15 amino acids. The V gene's germline CDR1 is GTSNPN and CDR2 SVGIG (reference sequence). Trimming left V 2 bases short and J 0 bases short, with 11 bases between. The CDR3, as DNA: TGTGCCTGGAGTCCAGGGGATAGCTCTGGAAACACCATATATTTT. This translates into CAWSPGDSSGNTIYF.

This clone has a handful of counts. The chain carries TRBV7-9 and TRBJ2-7, with a possible D match to TRBD1 (6 bases). CDR3 size: 11 residues. CDR1 SEHNR and CDR2 FQNEAQ come from the germline V gene (reference sequence). The V and J ends lost 4 bases and 9 bases respectively, with 10 bases between them. The CDR3 DNA is TGTGCCAGCAGCTCACAGGGAGCGCAGTACTTC. This sequence encodes CASSSQGAQYF.

This rearrangement joins TRBV19 to TRBJ2-3; D ambiguous. Germline V gene data show CDR1 as LNHDA and CDR2 as SQIVND (reference sequence). The CDR3 extends over 14 amino acids. The V gene lost 2 bases and the J gene lost 3 bases, with 9 bases spanning the gap. In DNA, the CDR3 is TGTGCCAGTAGTATAATGGGTGGAACAGATACGCAGTATTTT. It is translated as CASSIMGGTDTQYF.

This clone was recorded only once. The chain employs TRBV11-2 and TRBJ2-6, with D unresolved. CDR1 is SGHAT and CDR2 is FQNNGV in the germline V gene. There are 16 residues in the CDR3. V shed 3 bases and J shed 0 bases, with 9 bases lying between them. In DNA form, the CDR3 reads TGTGCCAGCAGCTTCTTATCCAACTCTGGGGCCAACGTCCTGACTTTC. Translating it yields CASSFLSNSGANVLTF. The full variable domain, rest sourced from reference TRBV11-2 and TRBJ2-6, is EAGVAQSPRYKIIEKRQSVAFWCNPISGHATLYWYQQILGQGPKLLIQFQNNGVVDDSQLPKDRFSAERLKGVDSTLKIQPAKLEDSAVYLCASSFLSNSGANVLTFGAGSRLTVL.

Comments on this clone: A read error may account for a junction end that differs from germline. V gene TRBV2 combines with J gene TRBJ2-1, with 13 positions matching TRBD2. This CDR3 spans 15 amino acids. The germline CDR1 and CDR2 sequences are SNHLY and FYNNEI. CDR3 DNA sequence: TGCGCTACTAGCGGGGGGGCCGGGTCCTACAATGAGCAGTTCTTC. The encoded protein is CATSGGAGSYNEQFF.

The rearrangement links TRBV21-1 to TRBJ1-2; the table's D call, TRBD1, has no DNA check behind it. TRBV21-1 represents a pseudogene. The CDR3 loop spans 12 amino acids. CDR3: CASKGHLEGYTF. CDR3 DNA sequence: TGTGCCAGCAAGGGGCATTTGGAAGGCTACACCTTC.

The chain has TRBV4-1 and TRBJ2-5; 8 bases agree with TRBD2. Per germline, CDR1 MGHRA and CDR2 YSYEKL. The CDR3 totals 16 residues. V lost 0 bases and J lost 9; bases outside the gene matches: 12. The CDR3 sequence: CASSQDSAGGPGAQYF. The CDR3 DNA follows: TGCGCCAGCAGCCAAGATTCCGCGGGGGGCCCCGGGGCCCAGTACTTC.

For this clone: This specimen includes other DNA sequences encoding the same CDR3. This chain joins TRBV18 and TRBJ1-4, with TRBD1 as a possible D gene (6 bases). V lost 0 bases and J lost 0, with 8 bases in between. The CDR3 contains 16 residues. The germline CDR1 and CDR2 sequences are KGHSH and LQKENI. Here the CDR3 reads CASSPPDSPTNEKLFF. Here the CDR3 DNA reads TGTGCCAGCTCACCACCGGACAGCCCAACTAATGAAAAACTGTTTTTT. The whole variable domain, filled in from reference TRBV18 and TRBJ1-4, reads NAGVMQNPRHLVRRRGQEARLRCSPMKGHSHVYWYRQLPEEGLKFMVYLQKENIIDESGMPKERFSAEFPKEGPSILRIQQVVRGDSAAYFCASSPPDSPTNEKLFFGSGTQLSVL.

The chain links TRBV6-1 to TRBJ1-3, with D possibly matching TRBD1 (5 bases). CDR1 is MNHNS and CDR2 is SASEGT in the germline V gene. The CDR3 extends over 15 amino acids. Trimming removed 2 bases at V and 3 bases at J, with 11 bases between. CDR3 coding DNA: TGTGCCAGCAGTGAAAATCAGGGTCTTGGAAACACCATATATTTT. This translates into CASSENQGLGNTIYF.

Comments on this clone: Other nucleotide sequences in the sample specify the same CDR3. The chain joins TRBV27 to TRBJ1-4, with 10 bases fitting TRBD1. There are 13 residues in the CDR3. J lost 6 bases, V lost 11 bases, and 6 bases had no gene match. CDR1 MNHEY and CDR2 SMNVEV come from the germline V gene (reference sequence). The CDR3 sequence: CAGRQGAYEKLFF. CDR3 coding DNA: TGTGCCGGGAGACAGGGGGCTTATGAAAAACTGTTTTTT.

The rearrangement uses TRBV27 and TRBJ2-6; D remains unclear. V lost 6 bases and J 1 base, leaving 16 bases between the germline ends. Germline lookup yields CDR1 MNHEY and CDR2 SMNVEV (reference sequence). CDR3 length equals 17 residues. CDR3 coding DNA: TGTGCCAGCAGGCCTTACTCAGGTCGGTCTGGGGCCAACGTCCTGACTTTC. Translating it yields CASRPYSGRSGANVLTF.

The rearrangement joins TRBV7-6 to TRBJ1-5; unclear D gene. Germline CDR1 SGHVS, CDR2 FNYEAQ. Between the trimmed V and J ends, which lost 4 bases and 6 bases, there was a span of 10 bases. The CDR3 runs to 13 residues. Written as DNA, the CDR3 is TGTGCCAGCAGCTCGATCATTTCTCAGCCCCAGCATTTT. Its translation is CASSSIISQPQHF.

Of note for this clone: The sample carries other DNA sequences with the same CDR3. The chain links TRBV28 to TRBJ2-2; TRBD1 or TRBD2 may be the D gene (5 bases each). V was shortened by 6 bases and J by 2 bases, with 13 bases between the two germline ends. In germline, CDR1 is MDHEN, CDR2 SYDVKM. The CDR3 loop spans 15 amino acids. CDR3 nucleotides: TGTGCCAGCAGCTTAGCCGGGGCCAACACCGGGGAGCTGTTTTTT. Protein: CASSLAGANTGELFF.

The chain couples TRBV9 to TRBJ1-2; 8 positions match TRBD1. CDR1 and CDR2 from the germline V gene are SGDLS and YYNGEE. There are 15 residues in the CDR3. V dropped 4 bases and J dropped 8; count of bases not matched to a gene: 13. The CDR3 reads CASSLDRASSGGYTF. Written as DNA, the CDR3 is TGTGCCAGCAGCCTGGACAGGGCATCTAGTGGCGGCTACACCTTC.

The V and J genes are TRBV10-3 and TRBJ2-1; 9 nucleotides agree with TRBD2. CDR1 and CDR2 from the germline V gene are ENHRY and SYGVKD. After removal of 7 bases from V and 6 bases from J, the junction contained 13 bases not matched to a gene. This CDR3 has 16 amino acids. CDR3 nucleotides: TGTGCCATCACCCCCACCGGGACTAGCTTGGCCAATGAGCAGTTCTTC. This codes for CAITPTGTSLANEQFF.

V usage is TRBV7-9 and J usage is TRBJ2-1; D tentatively reads TRBD1 or TRBD2 (6 bases each). The CDR3 extends over 15 amino acids. Germline CDR1 SEHNR, CDR2 FQNEAQ (reference sequence). V lost 5 bases and J 7 bases, leaving 18 bases between the germline ends. This CDR3 is CASSPPLGGGNEQFF. As DNA, the CDR3 is TGTGCCAGCAGCCCCCCCTTGGGGGGCGGGAATGAGCAGTTCTTC.